This T cell receptor (beta chain) stems from a study of patients and donors after allogeneic stem cell transplantation. Using its own MiXCR run on the RT-PCR reads, TCRdb lists one record per CDR3 protein. Here the sample spans hundreds of thousands of distinct CDR3 sequences, about a sixth being singletons. Trimming at V came to 4 bases and at J to 0 bases, leaving 6 bases not matched to a gene. From germline, CDR1 is SGHDT and CDR2 YYEEEE. The CDR3 contains 15 residues. The chain carries TRBV5-6 and TRBJ2-7; TRBD2 aligns across 8 bases. Input material: blood, either unsorted or a sorted T cell fraction (not recorded which). The clonotype comes from a human donor who was either an allogeneic HSCT recipient or a stem cell or donor lymphocyte infusion donor (not recorded which). It is not recorded whose cells these are; they may come from a transplant donor. CDR3 sequence reads: CASSPVAGSSYEQYF. In DNA, the CDR3 is TGTGCCAGCAGCCCCGTAGCGGGGAGCTCCTACGAGCAGTACTTC. The full variable domain, rest sourced from reference TRBV5-6 and TRBJ2-7, is DAGVTQSPTHLIKTRGQQVTLRCSPKSGHDTVSWYQQALGQGPQFIFQYYEEEERQRGNFPDRFSGHQFPNYSSELNVNALLLGDSALYLCASSPVAGSSYEQYFGPGTRLTVT.